The clone carrying this TCR beta chain was picked up a small number of times. What it binds is not known. Primers used in a second PCR of roughly 6 to 11 cycles were a sample-barcoded 5' primer and a J-beta primer mix. TCRdb fed the 5' RACE reads into MiXCR, producing one record per CDR3 protein. Of roughly 1,300,000 distinct CDR3 sequences in the sample, roughly 64% were seen once. This specimen belongs to a study of blood T cells in healthy people across ages. Study-wide results and limits: Changes seen in expanded clonotypes were possibly confounded by donor CMV status left unknown.

With V trimmed by 9 bases and J by 3 bases, 11 bases remained unmatched. Looked up from germline, CDR1 is MDHEN and CDR2 is SYDVKM. The CDR3 spans 14 residues. The source is a man younger than 30 in good health. The chain couples TRBV28 to TRBJ2-7, with TRBD1 identical over 7 bases. The sequenced sample was blood. This CDR3 reads CASRCGQVLYEQYF. The CDR3 DNA is TGTGCCAGTCGATGTGGACAGGTCCTCTACGAGCAGTACTTC.